These T cell receptor beta chains were read from a single sample in a study of blood T cell repertoires in COVID-19. Using immunoSEQ multiplex PCR, the repertoire was profiled, and TCRdb retains in-frame clones only, with some absent. This sample has about 39,000 clones, with roughly 85% found just once. The material sequenced was peripheral blood. These receptors were taken from a human donor in a cohort sampled during active COVID-19. The CDR3 runs from the conserved cysteine through the conserved F or W. A D gene is named only where the DNA matches it firmly. Size is stated for part of the rows, as once, few or many counts, or as a class when the clone is expanded.

size: few
V: TRBV27
D: -
J: TRBJ1-6
CDR3: CASSFFQGNSPLHF
DNA: TGTGCCAGCAGTTTTTTCCAGGGGAATTCACCCCTCCACTTT

size: -
V: TRBV19
D: -
J: TRBJ2-7
CDR3: CASSREPSGLASSYEQYF
DNA: TGTGCCAGTAGTAGGGAACCTTCGGGACTTGCATCCTCCTACGAGCAGTACTTC

size: -
V: TRBV19
D: -
J: TRBJ1-3
CDR3: CASSTSGLNSGNTIYF
DNA: TGTGCCAGTAGTACCTCTGGACTCAACTCTGGAAACACCATATATTTT

size: -
V: TRBV5-4
D: TRBD2
J: TRBJ2-1
CDR3: CASSWTSRDEQFF
DNA: TGTGCCAGCAGCTGGACTAGCAGGGATGAGCAGTTCTTC

size: once
V: TRBV6-5
D: -
J: TRBJ2-7
CDR3: CASSREIGTSYEQYF
DNA: TGTGCCAGCAGTAGAGAGATAGGGACTTCCTACGAGCAGTACTTC

size: once
V: TRBV28
D: -
J: TRBJ1-5
CDR3: CASSFVFRLERPQHF
DNA: TGTGCCAGCAGTTTCGTTTTCCGGTTAGAGCGGCCCCAGCATTTT

size: -
V: TRBV19
D: TRBD2
J: TRBJ2-5
CDR3: CASSGPGLAEETQYF
DNA: TGTGCCAGTAGTGGCCCCGGACTAGCGGAAGAGACCCAGTACTTC

size: -
V: TRBV4-1
D: -
J: TRBJ1-1
CDR3: CASSQDHRMNTEAFF
DNA: TGCGCCAGCAGCCAAGATCACAGGATGAACACTGAAGCTTTCTTT

size: -
V: TRBV9
D: -
J: TRBJ2-2
CDR3: CASSVRRDGTGELFF
DNA: TGTGCCAGCAGCGTAAGGCGGGACGGCACCGGGGAGCTGTTTTTT

size: -
V: TRBV4-1
D: TRBD1
J: TRBJ1-2
CDR3: CASSLLRTGNYGYTF
DNA: TGCGCCAGCAGCCTTCTCCGGACAGGGAACTATGGCTACACCTTC

size: -
V: TRBV6-5
D: -
J: TRBJ2-7
CDR3: CASSYRQGGYEQYF
DNA: TGTGCCAGCAGTTACCGGCAGGGGGGTTACGAGCAGTACTTC

size: once
V: TRBV27
D: -
J: TRBJ1-6
CDR3: CASSFGLLSSYNSPLHF
DNA: TGTGCCAGCAGTTTTGGACTGCTTAGCTCCTATAATTCACCCCTCCACTTT

size: -
V: TRBV19
D: TRBD2
J: TRBJ2-1
CDR3: CASSTSGVQFF
DNA: TGTGCCAGTAGTACTAGCGGGGTGCAGTTCTTC

size: -
V: TRBV5-6
D: -
J: TRBJ1-2
CDR3: CASSLNNMGDGYTF
DNA: TGTGCCAGCAGCTTAAACAATATGGGAGATGGCTACACCTTC

size: -
V: TRBV29-1
D: TRBD1
J: TRBJ1-2
CDR3: CSVTTGGSYGYTF
DNA: TGCAGCGTGACGACAGGGGGAAGCTATGGCTACACCTTC

size: -
V: TRBV3-1/TRBV3-2
D: -
J: TRBJ2-7
CDR3: CASSPAYEQYF
DNA: TGTGCCAGCAGTCCCGCCTACGAGCAGTACTTC

size: -
V: TRBV5-1
D: TRBD2
J: TRBJ2-1
CDR3: CASSPQVLSSGAGHEQFF
DNA: TGCGCCAGCAGCCCCCAAGTGTTATCTAGCGGGGCCGGCCATGAGCAGTTCTTC

size: -
V: TRBV19
D: -
J: TRBJ1-1
CDR3: CASSTRMNTEAFF
DNA: TGTGCCAGTAGTACTCGTATGAACACTGAAGCTTTCTTT

size: -
V: TRBV2
D: -
J: TRBJ2-1
CDR3: CASSSRDWSNEQFF
DNA: TGTGCCAGCAGTTCCCGGGACTGGAGCAATGAGCAGTTCTTC

size: -
V: TRBV5-1
D: TRBD2
J: TRBJ2-1
CDR3: CASSGLAGGGEQFF
DNA: TGCGCCAGCAGCGGGCTAGCGGGAGGTGGTGAGCAGTTCTTC

size: -
V: TRBV6-5
D: TRBD2
J: TRBJ2-1
CDR3: CASSSGTSGVNEQFF
DNA: TGTGCCAGCAGTTCAGGGACTAGCGGGGTCAATGAGCAGTTCTTC

size: few
V: TRBV9
D: -
J: TRBJ1-1
CDR3: CASSVATGEAFF
DNA: TGTGCCAGCAGCGTAGCTACGGGGGAAGCTTTCTTT

size: -
V: TRBV6-2/TRBV6-3
D: TRBD1
J: TRBJ1-2
CDR3: CASSYLDTGGHGYTF
DNA: TGTGCCAGCAGTTACCTTGATACAGGGGGGCATGGCTACACCTTC

size: -
V: TRBV5-1
D: -
J: TRBJ1-1
CDR3: CASSSGGPRSAEAFF
DNA: TGCGCCAGCAGCTCGGGAGGCCCTAGAAGTGCTGAAGCTTTCTTT

size: -
V: TRBV10-3
D: TRBD1
J: TRBJ1-5
CDR3: CAISGQGAEGNQPQHF
DNA: TGTGCCATCAGTGGCCAGGGGGCTGAGGGCAATCAGCCCCAGCATTTT

size: few
V: TRBV27
D: TRBD1
J: TRBJ2-2
CDR3: CASSLSDRVAGELFF
DNA: TGTGCCAGCAGTTTGTCCGACAGGGTCGCCGGGGAGCTGTTTTTT

size: -
V: TRBV9
D: TRBD1
J: TRBJ2-7
CDR3: CASNPSGGASYEQYF
DNA: TGTGCCAGCAACCCCTCAGGGGGCGCTTCCTACGAGCAGTACTTC

size: -
V: TRBV18
D: TRBD1
J: TRBJ1-1
CDR3: CASSPKQGEAEAFF
DNA: TGTGCCAGCTCACCCAAACAGGGGGAGGCGGAAGCTTTCTTT

size: -
V: TRBV5-1
D: -
J: TRBJ2-1
CDR3: CASSFSGKTSYNEQFF
DNA: TGCGCCAGCAGCTTTAGCGGTAAAACCTCCTACAATGAGCAGTTCTTC

size: -
V: TRBV9
D: TRBD2
J: TRBJ2-3
CDR3: CASSVGGGGGDTQYF
DNA: TGTGCCAGCAGCGTAGGCGGGGGGGGCGGAGATACGCAGTATTTT

size: -
V: TRBV2
D: -
J: TRBJ1-1
CDR3: CASSTKQGRGTEAFF
DNA: TGTGCCAGCAGCACGAAACAGGGAAGAGGAACTGAAGCTTTCTTT

size: few
V: TRBV19
D: -
J: TRBJ1-3
CDR3: CASSIGRGGFSGNTIYF
DNA: TGTGCCAGTAGTATTGGAAGGGGGGGCTTCTCTGGAAACACCATATATTTT

size: once
V: TRBV12-3/TRBV12-4
D: -
J: TRBJ2-3
CDR3: CASSLLGLDTQYF
DNA: TGTGCCAGCAGTTTGCTGGGCTTGGATACGCAGTATTTT

size: -
V: TRBV30
D: -
J: TRBJ2-2
CDR3: CAWSRQVTGELFF
DNA: TGTGCCTGGAGTCGACAGGTCACCGGGGAGCTGTTTTTT

size: -
V: TRBV6-2/TRBV6-3
D: -
J: TRBJ1-1
CDR3: CASSYTGPTEAFF
DNA: TGTGCCAGCAGTTACACTGGGCCCACTGAAGCTTTCTTT

size: -
V: TRBV7-3
D: TRBD1
J: TRBJ1-2
CDR3: CASSLDRQGAGYTF
DNA: TGTGCCAGCAGCTTAGATCGGCAGGGGGCTGGCTACACCTTC

size: -
V: TRBV4-1
D: -
J: TRBJ1-4
CDR3: CASSQLGGATNEKLFF
DNA: TGCGCCAGCAGCCAGCTGGGGGGTGCAACTAATGAAAAACTGTTTTTT

size: -
V: TRBV5-8
D: TRBD1
J: TRBJ2-5
CDR3: CASSFFSGTGVGETQYF
DNA: TGTGCCAGCAGCTTTTTCTCTGGGACAGGGGTTGGAGAGACCCAGTACTTC

size: once
V: TRBV6-5
D: -
J: TRBJ1-2
CDR3: CASRGGMSGYTF
DNA: TGTGCCAGCAGGGGCGGGATGAGTGGCTACACCTTC

size: -
V: TRBV2
D: -
J: TRBJ2-5
CDR3: CASSENTGTFQETQYF
DNA: TGTGCCAGCAGTGAAAATACAGGGACCTTCCAAGAGACCCAGTACTTC

size: -
V: TRBV11-3
D: -
J: TRBJ1-6
CDR3: CASSLGATGKVSYNSPLHF
DNA: TGTGCCAGCAGCTTAGGGGCAACAGGGAAGGTGTCCTATAATTCACCCCTCCACTTT

size: -
V: TRBV2
D: TRBD1
J: TRBJ1-2
CDR3: CASSRTGTGDGYTF
DNA: TGTGCCAGCAGTCGTACCGGGACAGGGGATGGCTACACCTTC

size: many
V: TRBV9
D: TRBD1
J: TRBJ2-7
CDR3: CASSVVDRVDGEQYF
DNA: TGTGCCAGCAGCGTAGTAGACAGGGTAGATGGAGAGCAGTACTTC

size: -
V: TRBV5-1
D: TRBD1
J: TRBJ2-7
CDR3: CASSFRLLTGTGSYEQYF
DNA: TGCGCCAGCAGCTTCCGCCTACTTACCGGGACAGGTTCCTACGAGCAGTACTTC

size: -
V: TRBV5-8
D: -
J: TRBJ2-1
CDR3: CASSLLWTAFSYNEQFF
DNA: TGTGCCAGCAGCTTACTATGGACAGCCTTCTCCTACAATGAGCAGTTCTTC

size: once
V: TRBV3-1/TRBV3-2
D: TRBD1
J: TRBJ2-1
CDR3: CASRPGTGILNEQFF
DNA: TGTGCCAGCAGACCCGGGACAGGGATTTTGAATGAGCAGTTCTTC

size: -
V: TRBV5-1
D: -
J: TRBJ2-2
CDR3: CASSLALGETGELFF
DNA: TGCGCCAGCAGCTTGGCCCTCGGGGAAACCGGGGAGCTGTTTTTT

size: -
V: TRBV19
D: TRBD2
J: TRBJ2-1
CDR3: CASKPSGRHNEQFF
DNA: TGTGCCAGTAAGCCTAGCGGGAGACACAATGAGCAGTTCTTC

size: -
V: TRBV19
D: TRBD1
J: TRBJ2-2
CDR3: CASSRMGQGSAGELFF
DNA: TGTGCCAGTAGTAGAATGGGACAGGGGTCTGCCGGGGAGCTGTTTTTT

size: few
V: TRBV19
D: -
J: TRBJ1-4
CDR3: CASRPRGAFNEKLFF
DNA: TGTGCCAGTCGCCCTCGCGGGGCCTTTAATGAAAAACTGTTTTTT

size: -
V: TRBV15
D: -
J: TRBJ1-1
CDR3: CATSREGNTEAFF
DNA: TGTGCCACCAGCAGGGAGGGGAACACTGAAGCTTTCTTT

size: -
V: TRBV28
D: -
J: TRBJ1-2
CDR3: CASSLSGVGGYTF
DNA: TGTGCCAGCAGTTTATCGGGGGTGGGTGGCTACACCTTC

size: -
V: TRBV6-2/TRBV6-3
D: TRBD2
J: TRBJ2-3
CDR3: CASSKGLAGGSPQPQYF
DNA: TGTGCCAGCAGTAAGGGACTAGCGGGAGGGTCGCCTCAACCGCAGTATTTT

size: few
V: TRBV3-1/TRBV3-2
D: -
J: TRBJ1-3
CDR3: CASSQETRNGNTIYF
DNA: TGTGCCAGCAGCCAAGAAACCAGGAATGGAAACACCATATATTTT

size: few
V: TRBV19
D: -
J: TRBJ1-3
CDR3: CASSITGNGHFRGGNTIYF
DNA: TGTGCCAGTAGTATAACCGGCAATGGACATTTCCGAGGAGGAAACACCATATATTTT

size: -
V: TRBV14
D: -
J: TRBJ1-2
CDR3: CASSQDLGRANGYTF
DNA: TGTGCCAGCAGCCAAGACCTTGGCAGGGCGAATGGCTACACCTTC

size: -
V: TRBV7-3
D: -
J: TRBJ2-3
CDR3: CASSDRGLTDTQYF
DNA: TGTGCCAGCTCGGACCGAGGGTTAACAGATACGCAGTATTTT

size: -
V: TRBV5-5
D: TRBD1
J: TRBJ1-5
CDR3: CASSRQGREPQHF
DNA: TGTGCCAGCAGCCGACAGGGTAGGGAGCCCCAGCATTTT

size: few
V: TRBV10-1
D: TRBD1
J: TRBJ1-6
CDR3: CASSESGGDSPLHF
DNA: TGCGCCAGCAGTGAGTCAGGGGGCGATTCACCCCTCCACTTT

size: -
V: TRBV5-6
D: -
J: TRBJ1-4
CDR3: CASSWHREKLFF
DNA: TGTGCCAGCAGCTGGCACAGGGAAAAACTGTTTTTT